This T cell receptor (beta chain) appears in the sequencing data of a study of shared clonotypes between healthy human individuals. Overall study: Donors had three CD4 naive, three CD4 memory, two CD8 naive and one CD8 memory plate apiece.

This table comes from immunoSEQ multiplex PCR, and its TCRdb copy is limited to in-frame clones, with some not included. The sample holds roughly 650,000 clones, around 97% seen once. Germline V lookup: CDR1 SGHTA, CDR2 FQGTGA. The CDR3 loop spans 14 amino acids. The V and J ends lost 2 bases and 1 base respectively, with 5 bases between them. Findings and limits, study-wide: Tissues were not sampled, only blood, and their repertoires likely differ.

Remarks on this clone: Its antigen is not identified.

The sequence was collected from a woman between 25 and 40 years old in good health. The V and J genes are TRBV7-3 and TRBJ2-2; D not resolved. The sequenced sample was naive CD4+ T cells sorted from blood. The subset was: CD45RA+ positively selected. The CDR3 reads CASSLAGNTGELFF. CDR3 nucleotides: TGTGCCAGCAGCTTAGCAGGGAACACCGGGGAGCTGTTTTTT.